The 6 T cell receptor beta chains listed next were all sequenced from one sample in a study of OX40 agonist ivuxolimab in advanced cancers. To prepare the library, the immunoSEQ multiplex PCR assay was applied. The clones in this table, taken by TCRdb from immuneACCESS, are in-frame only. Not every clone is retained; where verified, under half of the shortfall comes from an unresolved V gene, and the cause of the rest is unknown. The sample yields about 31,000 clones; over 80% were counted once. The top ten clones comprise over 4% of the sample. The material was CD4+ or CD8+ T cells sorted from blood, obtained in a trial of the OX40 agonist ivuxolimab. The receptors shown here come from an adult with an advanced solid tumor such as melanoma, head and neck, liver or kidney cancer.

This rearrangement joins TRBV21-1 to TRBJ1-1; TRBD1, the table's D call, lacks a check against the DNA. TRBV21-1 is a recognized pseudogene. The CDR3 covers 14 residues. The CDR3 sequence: CASGPGTGRTEAFF. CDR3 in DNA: TGTGCCAGCGGCCCCGGGACAGGGAGGACTGAAGCTTTCTTT.

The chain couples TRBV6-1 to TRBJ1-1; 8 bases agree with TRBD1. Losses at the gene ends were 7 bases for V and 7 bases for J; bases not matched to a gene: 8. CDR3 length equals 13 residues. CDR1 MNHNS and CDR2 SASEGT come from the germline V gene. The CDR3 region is CASKTGAGVEAFF. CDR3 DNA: TGTGCCAGCAAGACAGGGGCGGGGGTTGAAGCTTTCTTT.

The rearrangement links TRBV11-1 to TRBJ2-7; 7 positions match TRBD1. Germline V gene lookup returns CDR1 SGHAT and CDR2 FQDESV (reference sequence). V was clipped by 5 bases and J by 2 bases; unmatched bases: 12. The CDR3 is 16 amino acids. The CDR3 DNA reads TGTGCCAGCAGCCGTACGTACAGGGGATTCCCCTACGAGCAGTACTTC. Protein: CASSRTYRGFPYEQYF.

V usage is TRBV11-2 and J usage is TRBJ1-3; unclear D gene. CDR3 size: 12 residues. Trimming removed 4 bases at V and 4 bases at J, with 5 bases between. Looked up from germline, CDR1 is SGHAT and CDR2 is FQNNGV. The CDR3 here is CASSWAGNTIYF. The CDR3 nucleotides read TGTGCCAGCAGCTGGGCCGGAAACACCATATATTTT.

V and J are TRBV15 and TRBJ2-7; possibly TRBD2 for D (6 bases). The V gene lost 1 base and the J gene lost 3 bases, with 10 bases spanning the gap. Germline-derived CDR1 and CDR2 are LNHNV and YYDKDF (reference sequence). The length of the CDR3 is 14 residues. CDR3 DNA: TGTGCCACCAGCAGAGGTGGGGAGGACTACGAGCAGTACTTC. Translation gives CATSRGGEDYEQYF.

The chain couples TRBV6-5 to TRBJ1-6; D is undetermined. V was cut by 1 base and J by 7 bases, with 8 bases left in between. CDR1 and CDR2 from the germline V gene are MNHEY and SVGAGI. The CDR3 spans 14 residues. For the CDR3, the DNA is TGTGCCAGCAGTTACTTATTGTCAAATTCACCCCTCCACTTT. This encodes CASSYLLSNSPLHF.